This paragraph covers one T cell receptor beta chain sequence. What it recognizes is unknown. The time point is: week 35, safety follow-up. It was 300 ug of mutant IDH1 20-mer peptide that made up each vaccine dose, given with topical imiquimod. This sample is drawn from a study of a mutant IDH1 vaccine in newly diagnosed glioma. Repertoires were generated with immunoSEQ multiplex PCR, while TCRdb's copy carries only in-frame clones and drops some. The sample lists roughly 44,000 clones, 80% to 85% seen once, with 4.5% to 5.5% in the top ten. Whole-study results and caveats: Pseudoprogression appeared unlinked to shifts in leading peripheral T cell clonotypes.

The germline CDR1 and CDR2 sequences are KGHSY and FQNENV. The CDR3 contains 15 residues. The ends were cut back, 2 bases at V and 4 bases at J, with 12 bases in the middle. This material consisted of PBMCs, taken from a glioma patient whose treatment included an IDH1 peptide vaccine. This TCR was recovered from a woman in her forties with glioma. Some clones in this sample may be carry-over from other donors' samples. V usage is TRBV16 and J usage is TRBJ1-5; D gene unclear. The CDR3 sequence: CASSQDPSLNQPQHF. The CDR3 nucleotides are TGTGCCAGCAGCCAAGACCCCTCACTTAATCAGCCCCAGCATTTT.